This is a list of T cell receptor beta chains from one sample in a study of OX40 agonist ivuxolimab in advanced cancers. TCRdb's table, derived via immunoSEQ multiplex PCR, lists solely in-frame clones and lacks some. This table holds under 100,000 clones, around 85% found once. Sequences were derived from CD4+ or CD8+ T cells sorted from blood, sampled in a trial of the OX40 agonist ivuxolimab. The receptor set was obtained from an adult with an advanced solid tumor such as melanoma, head and neck, liver or kidney cancer. The CDR3 runs from the conserved cysteine through the conserved F or W. The D gene is left open where the match is weak. Rows may omit the clone size; those that give it use once, few, many or a size class.

CDR3 DNA	CDR3 protein	clone size	V gene	D gene	J gene
TGTGCCAGCAGTAGCCGGGTTACAAATAATTCACCCCTCCACTTT	CASSSRVTNNSPLHF	.	TRBV2	.	TRBJ1-6
TGTGCCAGCAGTGGACTAGCGGGGGGGTACACAGATACGCAGTATTTT	CASSGLAGGYTDTQYF	.	TRBV28	TRBD2	TRBJ2-3
TGTGCCAGCAGGAGGGAGGACTATGGCTACACCTTC	CASRREDYGYTF	.	TRBV27	.	TRBJ1-2
TGTGCCAGCACTAAGGACAATGACTATGGCTACACCTTC	CASTKDNDYGYTF	few	TRBV2	.	TRBJ1-2
TGTGCCAGCAGTCCCCACCACCTTGGGAACACTGAAGCTTTCTTT	CASSPHHLGNTEAFF	.	TRBV28	.	TRBJ1-1
TGCGCCAGCAGTCAGGGACAGGGAGGGTCCCTCCACTTT	CASSQGQGGSLHF	.	TRBV23-1	TRBD1	TRBJ1-6
TGTGCCAGCAGCGGAACAACAGGGGGCTTGGGCAATCAGCCCCAGCATTTT	CASSGTTGGLGNQPQHF	.	TRBV5-4	TRBD1	TRBJ1-5
TGTGCCAGCAGCATCGACAGGGGGGCTTTCTTT	CASSIDRGAFF	.	TRBV28	TRBD1	TRBJ1-1
TGTGCCAGCAGCGGGGGGCTTGGCACCGGGGAGCTGTTTTTT	CASSGGLGTGELFF	.	TRBV7-2	.	TRBJ2-2
TGTGCCAGCTCACAAACGAGGGGAAGCCGGGATAATTCACCCCTCCACTTT	CASSQTRGSRDNSPLHF	.	TRBV18	.	TRBJ1-6
TGCAGCGTTGATGACAGACAGGGCTTGTCGTGGGAGACCCAGTACTTC	CSVDDRQGLSWETQYF	.	TRBV29-1	TRBD1	TRBJ2-5
TGTGCGTCGGGCCCAAGGTGGTATCGGCTGTTTTTT	CASGPRWYRLFF	.	TRBV6-5	.	TRBJ2-2
TGTGCCAGCAGAGAGGCCAGGGGTAATTCACCCCTCCACTTT	CASREARGNSPLHF	.	TRBV6-5	.	TRBJ1-6
TGTGCCAGTAGTATTATGGTCAACACAGATACGCAGTATTTT	CASSIMVNTDTQYF	.	TRBV19	.	TRBJ2-3
TGTGCCAGCAGCGCCCGGAGCAGTTCCTACGAGCAGTACTTC	CASSARSSSYEQYF	.	TRBV9	.	TRBJ2-7
TGTGCCAGCAGCTTAGGACGGGGGGACTACGAGCAGTACTTC	CASSLGRGDYEQYF	.	TRBV11-1	TRBD2	TRBJ2-7
TGTGCCATCAGTGAGTCCGCTAATAGCAATCAGCCCCAGCATTTT	CAISESANSNQPQHF	few	TRBV10-3	.	TRBJ1-5
TGTGCCAGCAGTGAATTAGGGTGGGGTCCTAACTATGGCTACACCTTC	CASSELGWGPNYGYTF	.	TRBV25-1	.	TRBJ1-2
TGTGCCAGCAGTTACTCCAACAGGGTGAACACTGAAGCTTTCTTT	CASSYSNRVNTEAFF	.	TRBV6-6	.	TRBJ1-1
TGTGCCAGCAGGACGACAGGGGGCACTGGCGGGGAGCTGTTTTTT	CASRTTGGTGGELFF	.	TRBV5-5	TRBD1	TRBJ2-2
TGTGCCAGCTCACCGATTAACGGGGGCAACACCGGGGAGCTGTTTTTT	CASSPINGGNTGELFF	.	TRBV18	.	TRBJ2-2
TGTGCCAGCAGCGTGAGGGCTTGGGTGGACGAGCAGTACTTC	CASSVRAWVDEQYF	few	TRBV9	.	TRBJ2-7
TGTGCCAGCACTTACAGGGACCGGGCTAGCAATCAGCCCCAGCATTTT	CASTYRDRASNQPQHF	.	TRBV2	.	TRBJ1-5
TGTGCCAGCAGCCCCGGAGAGACCCAGTACTTC	CASSPGETQYF	.	TRBV7-9	.	TRBJ2-5
TGTGCCAGCAGCCCTACCGACCCAACGGGGGTGCAGTACTTC	CASSPTDPTGVQYF	.	TRBV11-2	.	TRBJ2-7
TGTGCCAGTTCGACTGGCTCCTACAATGAGCAGTTCTTC	CASSTGSYNEQFF	.	TRBV7-3	.	TRBJ2-1
TGTGCCTTGGGGGGCATCGGAAACATTCAGTACTTC	CALGGIGNIQYF	.	TRBV30	.	TRBJ2-4
TGCGCCAGCAGCCAAGTGGGTCGAGGGGGGGCCGATTTT	CASSQVGRGGADF	.	TRBV4-1	.	TRBJ2-3
TGTGCCAGCAGCTCATTGACAGGGGGCGCGAATGAGCAGTTCTTC	CASSSLTGGANEQFF	.	TRBV7-9	TRBD1	TRBJ2-1
TGTGCCAGCAGCGTGTGGGCCAACACAGATACGCAGTATTTT	CASSVWANTDTQYF	once	TRBV9	.	TRBJ2-3
TGTGCCAGTAGTATAACCACGCCCTCACAGGATCAGCCCCAGCATTTT	CASSITTPSQDQPQHF	.	TRBV19	.	TRBJ1-5
TGTGCCTGGAGTAACGGGTTTACAGATACGCAGTATTTT	CAWSNGFTDTQYF	.	TRBV30	.	TRBJ2-3
TGTGCCACCGGACAGGGGCCCACAGATACGCAGTATTTT	CATGQGPTDTQYF	.	TRBV11-2	TRBD1	TRBJ2-3
TGTGCCATCAGTGAGCAGGGTGACTCCTACGAGCAGTACTTC	CAISEQGDSYEQYF	.	TRBV10-3	.	TRBJ2-7
TGTGCCAGCTCAAGTAGGGGCGCCTCCTACAATGAGCAGTTCTTC	CASSSRGASYNEQFF	.	TRBV18	.	TRBJ2-1
TGTGCCAGCAGTTTACCCTATCAGGGGAACACTGAAGCTTTCTTT	CASSLPYQGNTEAFF	.	TRBV28	.	TRBJ1-1
TGTGCCAGCAGCTCAAGCTGGGGGTACTACGAGCAGTACTTC	CASSSSWGYYEQYF	.	TRBV5-6	.	TRBJ2-7
TGTGCCAGCAGTGCCGGGGGGGGTTCCTACAATGAGCAGTTCTTC	CASSAGGGSYNEQFF	.	TRBV2	TRBD2	TRBJ2-1
TGTGCCAGCACCCCTCCCGGCGGGGGGGCCGGTAGGGATGAGCAGTTCTTC	CASTPPGGGAGRDEQFF	.	TRBV7-9	TRBD2	TRBJ2-1
TGTGCCAGCAGCTTACAGACAGGGCGCGAGACCCAGTACTTC	CASSLQTGRETQYF	.	TRBV2	TRBD1	TRBJ2-5
TGCGCCAGCAGCTTGTTAGGACAGGGGGCAGGAGATACGCAGTATTTT	CASSLLGQGAGDTQYF	.	TRBV5-1	TRBD1	TRBJ2-3
TGTGCCATCGCCCCTCTAGTTAACACTGAAGCTTTCTTT	CAIAPLVNTEAFF	.	TRBV10-3	.	TRBJ1-1
TGTGCCAGCAGCTTGGCGGTTCACGTTATACACTATGGCTACACCTTC	CASSLAVHVIHYGYTF	once	TRBV5-6	.	TRBJ1-2
TGTGCCAGCAGTGAAGCACGGGGCTGGACAGATACGCAGTATTTT	CASSEARGWTDTQYF	.	TRBV6-1	.	TRBJ2-3
TGCGCCAGCAGCTCAGACAAGGATGGCACCCTCCACTTT	CASSSDKDGTLHF	.	TRBV5-1	.	TRBJ1-6
TGTGCCAGTAGTGGGCGCTACAATGAGCAGTTCTTC	CASSGRYNEQFF	.	TRBV19	.	TRBJ2-1
TGTGCCTGGACGGGGGCGAGACTAACTGAAGCTTTCTTT	CAWTGARLTEAFF	few	TRBV30	.	TRBJ1-1
TGTGCCAGCAGCTTGGTCACGGGGCTGAACACTGAAGCTTTCTTT	CASSLVTGLNTEAFF	.	TRBV5-4	.	TRBJ1-1
TGTGCCAGCAGTGACGCGGGTAGGGAGCATAGCAATCAGCCCCAGCATTTT	CASSDAGREHSNQPQHF	.	TRBV6-4	.	TRBJ1-5
TGTGCCAGTAGCCTCACGGATAACACTGAAGCTTTCTTT	CASSLTDNTEAFF	few	TRBV19	.	TRBJ1-1
TGCGCCAGCAGCTGGACTAGCGGGAGTAACACCGGGGAGCTGTTTTTT	CASSWTSGSNTGELFF	.	TRBV5-1	TRBD2	TRBJ2-2
TGTGCCTGGAGTGTACGGACAGGATTCTCCAATACGCAGTATTTT	CAWSVRTGFSNTQYF	.	TRBV30	TRBD1	TRBJ2-3
TGTGCCAGTAAGGGCAGAACTGGTTATGGCTACACCTTC	CASKGRTGYGYTF	.	TRBV19	.	TRBJ1-2
TGTGCCACCTCATCGTTCTCCACCGGGGAGCTGTTTTTT	CATSSFSTGELFF	.	TRBV11-2	.	TRBJ2-2